This TCR beta chain is from a study of blood T cell repertoires in COVID-19. Study information: Acute and convalescent COVID-19 specimens originated in the United States, Italy and Spain. T cells, B-cell-depleted T cells, or PBMCs provided the cDNA or gDNA that served as material.

In the original processing: By means of reference gene primer amplification, nucleated cell counts were estimated. Assay used: immunoSEQ multiplex PCR; TCRdb lists only in-frame clones, some missing. V and J calls and clone size are given by that table; D and trimming were obtained from the DNA. The sample consists of about 45,000 clones, roughly 90% of them appearing once. The CDR3 is 14 residues long. CDR1 SNHLY and CDR2 FYNNEI come from the germline V gene. V lost 2 bases, J lost 3 bases, and 10 bases lay in between. This clonotype originated in a human donor in a cohort sampled during active COVID-19. V is TRBV2 and J is TRBJ1-1, with a weak D call TRBD1 (5 bases). The sequencing input was peripheral blood. CDR3 nucleotide sequence: TGTGCCAGCAGTGAATGGGGCTTTGACACTGAAGCTTTCTTT. Its translation: CASSEWGFDTEAFF.